The rows below give T cell receptor beta chains drawn from one sample of a study of blood T cell repertoires in COVID-19. Using immunoSEQ multiplex PCR, the repertoire was profiled, and TCRdb retains in-frame clones only, with some absent. The top ten hold about 2.7% of the sample, which has roughly 190,000 clones, 84% seen once. Sequencing used peripheral blood. The origin of the receptors is a human donor with acute or convalescent COVID-19. The donor label of this sample is uncertain. Each CDR3 is given with its conserved first and last residue. D genes are given only for firm matches. Only some rows state a clone size, as once, few, many or a class for expanded clones.

TRBV28	NA	TRBD1	TRBJ1-5	18	TGTGCCAGCAGTTTAGGACAGGTGCCCGGGTGGAGCAATCAGCCCCAGCATTTT	CASSLGQVPGWSNQPQHF
TRBV6-6	NA	TRBD1	TRBJ2-7	15	TGTGCCAGCAGTTACAGGCAGACAGGGACCTACGAGCAGTACTTC	CASSYRQTGTYEQYF
TRBV5-4	NA	NA	TRBJ1-2	11	TGTGCCAGCAGCTCAGGTTATGGCTACACCTTC	CASSSGYGYTF
TRBV19	NA	NA	TRBJ1-4	14	TGTGCCAGCAGCTTGGGGGGGGACAATGAAAAACTGTTTTTT	CASSLGGDNEKLFF
TRBV5-1	NA	TRBD2	TRBJ2-2	16	TGCGCCAGCAGCTTGGCTACACTAGCGGTGTATGAGGAGCTGTTTTTT	CASSLATLAVYEELFF
TRBV6-5	few	TRBD2	TRBJ2-3	14	TGTGCCAGCATACCTAGCGGGAGGGCGGGTACGCAGTATTTT	CASIPSGRAGTQYF
TRBV3-1/TRBV3-2	NA	NA	TRBJ1-5	15	TGTGCCAGCAGCCCGCGGTCGGATAGCAATCAGCCCCAGCATTTT	CASSPRSDSNQPQHF
TRBV28	NA	NA	TRBJ2-7	13	TGTGCCAGCAACAATTGGGGAGAATACGAGCAGTACTTC	CASNNWGEYEQYF
TRBV9	few	TRBD1	TRBJ1-6	14	TGTGCCAGCAGTCCGGGACAGAATAATTCACCCCTCCACTTT	CASSPGQNNSPLHF
TRBV6-5	NA	NA	TRBJ1-1	14	TGTGCCAGCAGACCCCTCAGGGAGGACACTGAAGCTTTCTTT	CASRPLREDTEAFF
TRBV7-9	NA	TRBD1	TRBJ1-4	17	TGTGCCAGCAGCTTTTTCCCGGGACAGGACTTTAATGAAAAACTGTTTTTT	CASSFFPGQDFNEKLFF